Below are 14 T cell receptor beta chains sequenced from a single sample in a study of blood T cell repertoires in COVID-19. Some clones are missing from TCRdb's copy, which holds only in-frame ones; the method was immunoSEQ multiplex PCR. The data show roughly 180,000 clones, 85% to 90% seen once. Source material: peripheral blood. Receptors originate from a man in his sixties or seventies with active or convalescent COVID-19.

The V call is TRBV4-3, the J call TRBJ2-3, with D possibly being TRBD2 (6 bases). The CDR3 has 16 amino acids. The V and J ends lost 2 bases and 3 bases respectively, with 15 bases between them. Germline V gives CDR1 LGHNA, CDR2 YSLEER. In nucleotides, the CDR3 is TGCGCCAGCAGCCAACAGGGAGGTGGAGTAACAGATACGCAGTATTTT. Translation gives CASSQQGGGVTDTQYF.

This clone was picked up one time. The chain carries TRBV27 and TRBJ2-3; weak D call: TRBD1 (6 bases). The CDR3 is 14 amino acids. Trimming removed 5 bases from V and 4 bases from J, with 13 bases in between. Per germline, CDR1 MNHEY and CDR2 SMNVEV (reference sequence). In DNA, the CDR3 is TGTGCCAGCAGTCCCTCCGAGGGGGCAGATACGCAGTATTTT. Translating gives CASSPSEGADTQYF.

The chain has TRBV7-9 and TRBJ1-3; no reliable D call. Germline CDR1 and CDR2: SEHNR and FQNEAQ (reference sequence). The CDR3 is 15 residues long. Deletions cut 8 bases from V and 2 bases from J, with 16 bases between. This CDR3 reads CASSLYRNTGNTIYF. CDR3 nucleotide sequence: TGTGCCAGCTCCCTCTACCGTAATACTGGAAACACCATATATTTT.

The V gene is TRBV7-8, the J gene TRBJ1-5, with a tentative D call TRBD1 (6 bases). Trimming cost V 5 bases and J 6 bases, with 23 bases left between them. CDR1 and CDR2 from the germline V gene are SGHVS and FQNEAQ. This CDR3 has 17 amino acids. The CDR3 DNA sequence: TGTGCCAGCAGCAGAGTGGTTGGGGGCGTGGGTGGTCAGCCCCAGCATTTT. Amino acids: CASSRVVGGVGGQPQHF.

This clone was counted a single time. The CDR3 DNA reads as TGTGCCAGCAGTTCTAGATCTGAGTTTCAGCCCCAGCATTTT. It is translated as CASSSRSEFQPQHF. The J gene is TRBJ1-5, the V gene TRBV27; unclear D gene. V lost 4 bases and J 6 bases, leaving 13 bases between the germline ends. This CDR3 comprises 14 residues. Germline CDR1 is MNHEY and CDR2 is SMNVEV (reference sequence).

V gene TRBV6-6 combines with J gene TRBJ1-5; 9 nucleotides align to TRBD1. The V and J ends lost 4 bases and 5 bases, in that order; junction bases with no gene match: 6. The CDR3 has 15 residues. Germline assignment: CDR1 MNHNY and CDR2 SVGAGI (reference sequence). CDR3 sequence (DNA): TGTGCCAGCAGTTCTCGGACAGGGGCGGATCAGCCCCAGCATTTT. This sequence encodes CASSSRTGADQPQHF.

CDR3 sequence reads: CASSVTGDGDTEAFF. CDR3 nucleotides: TGCGCCAGCAGCGTGACGGGGGATGGAGACACTGAAGCTTTCTTT. The chain uses TRBV5-1 and TRBJ1-1, with D possibly TRBD1 on 5 matching bases. In germline, CDR1 is SGHRS, CDR2 YFSETQ. V lost 4 bases and J lost 3, with 16 bases in between. The CDR3 consists of 15 residues.

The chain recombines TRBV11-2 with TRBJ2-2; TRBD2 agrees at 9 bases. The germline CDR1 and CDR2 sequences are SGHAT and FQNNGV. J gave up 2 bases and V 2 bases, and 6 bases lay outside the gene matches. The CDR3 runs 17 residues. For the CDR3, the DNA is TGTGCCAGCAGCTTACTAGCGGGGTATATCAACACCGGGGAGCTGTTTTTT. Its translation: CASSLLAGYINTGELFF.

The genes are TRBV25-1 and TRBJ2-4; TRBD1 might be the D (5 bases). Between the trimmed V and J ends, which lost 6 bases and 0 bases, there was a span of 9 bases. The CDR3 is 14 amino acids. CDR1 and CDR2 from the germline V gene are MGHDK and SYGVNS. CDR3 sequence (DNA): TGTGCCAGCAGGGACATTACAGCCAAAAACATTCAGTACTTC. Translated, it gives CASRDITAKNIQYF. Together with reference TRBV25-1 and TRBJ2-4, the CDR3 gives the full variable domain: EADIYQTPRYLVIGTGKKITLECSQTMGHDKMYWYQQDPGMELHLIHYSYGVNSTEKGDLSSESTVSRIRTEHFPLTLESARPSHTSQYLCASRDITAKNIQYFGAGTRLSVL.

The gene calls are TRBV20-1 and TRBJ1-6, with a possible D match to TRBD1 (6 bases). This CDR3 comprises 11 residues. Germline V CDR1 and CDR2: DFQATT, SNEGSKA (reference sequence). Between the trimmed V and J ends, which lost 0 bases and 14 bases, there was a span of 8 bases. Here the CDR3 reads CSARDRQALHF. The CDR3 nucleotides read TGCAGTGCTAGAGATAGACAGGCCCTCCACTTT.

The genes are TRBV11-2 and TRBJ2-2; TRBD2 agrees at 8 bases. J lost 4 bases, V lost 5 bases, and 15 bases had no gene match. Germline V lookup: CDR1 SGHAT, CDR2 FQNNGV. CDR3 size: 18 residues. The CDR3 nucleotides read TGTGCCAGCAGCCCAGCCCCCAGGCTAGCGGGCCGCACCGGGGAGCTGTTTTTT. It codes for CASSPAPRLAGRTGELFF.

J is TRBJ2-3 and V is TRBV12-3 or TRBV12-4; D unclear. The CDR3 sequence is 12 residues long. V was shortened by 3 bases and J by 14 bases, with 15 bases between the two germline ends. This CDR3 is CASSFHLAPWYF. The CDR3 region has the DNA TGTGCCAGCAGTTTCCACCTGGCCCCATGGTATTTT.

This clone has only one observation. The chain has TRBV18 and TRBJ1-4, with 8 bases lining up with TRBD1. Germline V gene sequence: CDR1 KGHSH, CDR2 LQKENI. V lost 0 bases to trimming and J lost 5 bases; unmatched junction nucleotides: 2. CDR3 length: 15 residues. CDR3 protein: CASSPPRTGNEKLFF. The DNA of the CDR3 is TGTGCCAGCTCACCACCGAGGACAGGGAATGAAAAACTGTTTTTT.

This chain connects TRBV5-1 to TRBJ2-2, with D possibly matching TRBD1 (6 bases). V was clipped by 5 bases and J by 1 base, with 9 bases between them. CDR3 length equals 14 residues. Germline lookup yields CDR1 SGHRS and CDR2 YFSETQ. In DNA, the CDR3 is TGCGCCAGCAGACGGACAGAGAACACCGGGGAGCTGTTTTTT. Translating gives CASRRTENTGELFF. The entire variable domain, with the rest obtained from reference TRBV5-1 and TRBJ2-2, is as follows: KAGVTQTPRYLIKTRGQQVTLSCSPISGHRSVSWYQQTPGQGLQFLFEYFSETQRNKGNFPGRFSGRQFSNSRSEMNVSTLELGDSALYLCASRRTENTGELFFGEGSRLTVL.